The clone carrying this T cell receptor beta chain was observed a single time. The CDR3 extends over 15 amino acids. V lost 2 bases, J lost 3 bases, and 5 bases stayed unmatched. Germline V CDR1 and CDR2: MNHEY, SVGAGI. The data were obtained in a study of blood T cell repertoires in COVID-19. Sequencing was performed with immunoSEQ multiplex PCR; in TCRdb, only in-frame clones are kept and a portion is missing. This sample has around 250,000 clones, with roughly four fifths found just once. The sequenced sample consisted of PBMCs or T cells enriched from blood (not recorded which). This chain connects TRBV6-5 to TRBJ2-3; the match to TRBD2 covers 7 bases. This TCR was sampled from a man in his fifties or sixties who had recovered from COVID-19. The CDR3 DNA reads TGTGCCAGCAGTTACCTCGGGACTAAGACAGATACGCAGTATTTT. Amino acid sequence: CASSYLGTKTDTQYF.